These 22 T cell receptor beta chains came from one sample sequenced in a study of regulatory T cells in long-lasting Graves disease. Time point described: persistent/refractory GD, antithyroid drugs over 5 years with positive TRAb. With RNA extracted from PBMCs as input, the TCR library was made. Relying on iRepertoire HTBI primers and Arm-PCR of CDR3 regions, the team built TCR beta libraries. TCRdb re-analysed the multiplex PCR reads in MiXCR, keeping a single row per CDR3 protein. The sample has 300,000 or so distinct CDR3 sequences; 15% to 20% are singletons. Sequencing used peripheral blood mononuclear cells (PBMCs), obtained when the disease was refractory, from a patient treated with antithyroid drugs. The receptors were gathered from a female donor with Graves disease.

This clonotype appeared a few times. The chain uses TRBV6-1 and TRBJ1-4; TRBD1 might be the D (5 bases). Germline assignment: CDR1 MNHNS and CDR2 SASEGT. CDR3 length: 19 residues. V was cut by 6 bases and J by 0 bases, with 23 bases left in between. CDR3 residues: CASRGGFLYGAATNEKLFF. CDR3 DNA sequence: TGTGCCAGCAGGGGGGGTTTCCTGTACGGGGCGGCAACTAATGAAAAACTGTTTTTT.

The sample holds a few counts of this clonotype. The rearrangement uses TRBV20-1 and TRBJ2-5; no firm D call. Germline CDR1 is DFQATT and CDR2 is SNEGSKA (reference sequence). V shed 6 bases and J shed 0 bases, with 8 bases lying between them. This CDR3 comprises 12 residues. CDR3: CSAIDYQETQYF. The CDR3 DNA follows: TGCAGTGCAATTGATTACCAAGAGACCCAGTACTTC.

V and J are TRBV3-1 and TRBJ1-5; maybe TRBD1 (6 bases). Looked up from germline, CDR1 is LGHDT and CDR2 is YNNKEL (reference sequence). V was clipped by 1 base and J by 6 bases, with 10 bases between them. This CDR3 region has 14 residues. The CDR3 loop reads CASSQAQGAQPQHF. CDR3 DNA sequence: TGTGCCAGCAGCCAAGCACAGGGTGCTCAGCCCCAGCATTTT.

The chain couples TRBV29-1 to TRBJ2-1, with TRBD2 identical over 9 bases. Germline V gene sequence: CDR1 SQVTM, CDR2 ANQGSEA. This CDR3 contains 14 residues. J was trimmed by 7 bases and V by 8 bases; bases with no gene match: 12. The CDR3 DNA reads as TGCAGCACTAACAACGGGGCGGGAGGGAATGAGCAGTTCTTC. It translates to CSTNNGAGGNEQFF.

This clonotype was detected ten times or more. The chain employs TRBV2 and TRBJ1-2; 8 nucleotides align to TRBD1. The germline V gene has CDR1 SNHLY and CDR2 FYNNEI. The J segment lost 1 base and the V segment lost 4 bases, leaving 5 bases of the junction unmatched. The CDR3 has 15 residues. The CDR3 spells CASSVGTGFNYGYTF. In nucleotides, the CDR3 is TGTGCCAGCAGTGTAGGGACAGGATTTAACTATGGCTACACCTTC.

This clonotype was recorded many times. The gene calls are TRBV3-1 and TRBJ1-5; the match to TRBD1 covers 7 bases. Losses at the gene ends were 3 bases for V and 0 bases for J; bases not matched to a gene: 2. CDR1 and CDR2 from the germline V gene are LGHDT and YNNKEL (reference sequence). The CDR3 sequence is 15 residues long. The CDR3 DNA reads TGTGCCAGCAGCCAGGGACAGAGTAGCAATCAGCCCCAGCATTTT. Encoded protein: CASSQGQSSNQPQHF.

V and J are TRBV2 and TRBJ2-1; possibly TRBD1 or TRBD2 for D (5 bases each). CDR3 size: 15 residues. In germline, CDR1 is SNHLY, CDR2 FYNNEI. V was clipped by 7 bases and J by 8 bases, with 21 bases between them. CDR3 sequence reads: CASTERGQAPYEQFF. The CDR3 DNA reads TGTGCCAGCACCGAGAGGGGCCAGGCTCCTTATGAGCAGTTCTTC. Together with reference TRBV2 and TRBJ2-1, the CDR3 gives the full variable domain: EPEVTQTPSHQVTQMGQEVILRCVPISNHLYFYWYRQILGQKVEFLVSFYNNEISEKSEIFDDQFSVERPDGSNFTLKIRSTKLEDSAMYFCASTERGQAPYEQFFGPGTRLTVL.

Note on this clonotype: At one of its ends the junction is not consistent with the germline gene, which may arise from a read error. The DNA for the CDR3 is TGCGCCAGCACCTACGGAGGGGCCCCCTCCTACGAGCAGTACTTC. Its translation: CASTYGGAPSYEQYF. V is TRBV11-1 and J is TRBJ2-7; possibly TRBD2 for D (6 bases). This CDR3 is built from 15 residues. Germline V CDR1 and CDR2: SGHAT, FQDESV (reference sequence).

This clonotype was detected ten times or more. The J gene is TRBJ1-6, the V gene TRBV6-1, with a possible D match to TRBD1 (5 bases). With 0 bases removed from V and 11 bases from J, the gap between germline ends came to 17 bases. The CDR3 sequence is 16 residues long. Germline CDR1 MNHNS, CDR2 SASEGT. The CDR3 sequence: CASSEALFRESPPLHF. CDR3 nucleotides: TGTGCCAGCAGTGAAGCGCTTTTCAGGGAGTCGCCACCCCTCCACTTT.

This clonotype was counted many times. The genes are TRBV11-1 and TRBJ2-5, with a tentative D call TRBD2 (6 bases). Trimming cost V 5 bases and J 0 bases, with 16 bases left between them. Per germline, CDR1 SGHAT and CDR2 FQDESV (reference sequence). There are 16 residues in the CDR3. In DNA, the CDR3 is TGTGCCAGCAGCGCACGGAGGGGAAGCGACCAAGAGACCCAGTACTTC. Translating it yields CASSARRGSDQETQYF.

This clonotype was picked up one time. The chain combines TRBV30 with TRBJ2-2, with D uncertain. Trimming stripped 0 bases from V and 5 bases from J, with 16 bases between. This CDR3 contains 16 residues. Germline CDR1 and CDR2: GTSNPN and SVGIG (reference sequence). The CDR3 loop is CAWSVGRPRETGELFF. Here the CDR3 DNA reads TGTGCCTGGAGTGTAGGGCGGCCCAGAGAAACCGGGGAGCTGTTTTTT.

The chain couples TRBV5-5 to TRBJ2-7, with no clear D. V lost 3 bases to trimming and J lost 2 bases, with 6 bases between them. This CDR3 is 12 amino acids long. CDR1 is SGHKS, CDR2 YYEKEE, per germline (reference sequence). The CDR3 nucleotides read TGTGCCAGCAGCTACAACGCCTACGAGCAGTACTTC. It codes for CASSYNAYEQYF. Full variable domain (remainder filled in from reference TRBV5-5 and TRBJ2-7): DAGVTQSPTHLIKTRGQQVTLRCSPISGHKSVSWYQQVLGQGPQFIFQYYEKEERGRGNFPDRFSARQFPNYSSELNVNALLLGDSALYLCASSYNAYEQYFGPGTRLTVT.

In its sample, this clonotype was seen once. A much larger clone is a single base away; this may be a read error. CDR3 protein: CASSQTGGTDGYTF. DNA of the CDR3: TGTGCCAGCAGCCAAACAGGGGGCACGGATGGCTACACCTTC. The chain joins TRBV3-1 to TRBJ1-2; TRBD1 matches 9 bases. With V trimmed by 2 bases and J by 6 bases, 4 bases remained unmatched. The CDR3 has 14 residues. Germline assignment: CDR1 LGHDT and CDR2 YNNKEL (reference sequence).

V and J are TRBV30 and TRBJ2-1, with a tentative D call TRBD2 (6 bases). This CDR3 has 16 residues. Germline V CDR1 and CDR2: GTSNPN, SVGIG (reference sequence). The germline V and J ends were trimmed by 2 bases and 1 base, with 15 bases remaining between them. CDR3 nucleotides: TGTGCCTGGAGTCCCCCGGGACTGAGATCCTACAATGAGCAGTTCTTC. Translation gives CAWSPPGLRSYNEQFF.

The chain uses TRBV18 and TRBJ2-3; D gene uncertain. This CDR3 has 13 residues. The V gene lost 0 bases and the J gene lost 5 bases, with 6 bases spanning the gap. Germline V gene sequence: CDR1 KGHSH, CDR2 LQKENI. This CDR3 is CASSPPSVDTQYF. CDR3 sequence (DNA): TGTGCCAGCTCACCACCGTCTGTAGATACGCAGTATTTT.

This clonotype occurred many times. The rearrangement joins TRBV28 to TRBJ2-5; D unclear. The CDR3 loop spans 12 amino acids. Trimming shortened V by 7 bases and J by 1 base, and 7 bases separated the two germline ends. Germline V gene lookup returns CDR1 MDHEN and CDR2 SYDVKM. DNA for the CDR3: TGTGCCAGCAAGGGCTCCCAAGAGACCCAGTACTTC. Its protein is CASKGSQETQYF. The entire variable domain, with the rest obtained from reference TRBV28 and TRBJ2-5, is as follows: DVKVTQSSRYLVKRTGEKVFLECVQDMDHENMFWYRQDPGLGLRLIYFSYDVKMKEKGDIPEGYSVSREKKERFSLILESASTNQTSMYLCASKGSQETQYFGPGTRLLVL.

This clonotype was seen at least ten times. This chain uses TRBV20-1 with TRBJ1-1, with D unclear. Germline assignment: CDR1 DFQATT and CDR2 SNEGSKA (reference sequence). V lost 7 bases and J lost 1, with 22 bases in between. The CDR3 spans 16 residues. CDR3 in DNA: TGCAGTGTTAACCCCTCGGCCCCGAAAGGGAACACTGAAGCTTTCTTT. Amino acids: CSVNPSAPKGNTEAFF.

This clonotype was recorded many times. This rearrangement joins TRBV30 to TRBJ2-2; D gene unclear. V was clipped by 2 bases and J by 5 bases, with 3 bases between them. The CDR3 is made up of 11 amino acids. In germline, CDR1 is GTSNPN, CDR2 SVGIG (reference sequence). The CDR3 reads CAWSPTGELFF. The CDR3, as DNA: TGTGCCTGGAGTCCAACCGGGGAGCTGTTTTTT.

This clonotype was observed many times. V and J are TRBV3-1 and TRBJ1-2; a weak D match, TRBD1 (6 bases). The CDR3 has 14 residues. CDR1 and CDR2 from the germline V gene are LGHDT and YNNKEL (reference sequence). Trimming left V 4 bases short and J 3 bases short, with 12 bases between. The CDR3 loop reads CASSPPGTYYGYTF. The CDR3 DNA follows: TGTGCCAGCAGCCCGCCCGGGACATACTATGGCTACACCTTC.

Ten or more counts support this clonotype. This sequence joins TRBV19 and TRBJ2-5; the D is unclear. The germline V gene encodes CDR1 LNHDA and CDR2 SQIVND (reference sequence). The CDR3 has 13 residues. Deletions cut 9 bases from V and 0 bases from J, with 11 bases between. Written as DNA, the CDR3 is TGTGCCAGCTCACGAGAGTACCAAGAGACCCAGTACTTC. It yields the protein CASSREYQETQYF.

V is TRBV5-1 and J is TRBJ2-1; D gene uncertain. Germline V lookup: CDR1 SGHRS, CDR2 YFSETQ. The CDR3 totals 15 residues. V lost 0 bases to trimming and J lost 0 bases, with 7 bases between them. The DNA for the CDR3 is TGCGCCAGCAGCTTGGAGCAGAGCTCCTACAATGAGCAGTTCTTC. This gives the protein CASSLEQSSYNEQFF.

This clonotype occurred many times. Here the CDR3 reads CASSTGTAVPYEQYF. The DNA for the CDR3 is TGTGCCAGCAGTACGGGGACAGCGGTTCCGTACGAGCAGTACTTC. The chain joins TRBV6-1 to TRBJ2-7; 7 bases are a match to TRBD1. Germline CDR1 is MNHNS and CDR2 is SASEGT. V lost 5 bases and J lost 4; bases outside the gene matches: 11. The CDR3 totals 15 residues.